The 30 T cell receptor beta chains listed next were all sequenced from one sample in a study of blood T cell repertoires in COVID-19. Using immunoSEQ multiplex PCR, the repertoire was profiled, and TCRdb retains in-frame clones only, with some absent. The repertoire includes under 350,000 clones, roughly nine tenths of them detected once, and under 2.5% sits in the top ten. Sequenced material: PBMCs or T cells enriched from blood (not recorded which). All receptors come from a woman aged 60-75 years who had recovered from COVID-19.

J is TRBJ1-3 and V is TRBV2; no definite D call. There are 14 residues in the CDR3. Germline CDR1 and CDR2: SNHLY and FYNNEI. V shed 6 bases and J shed 4 bases, with 13 bases lying between them. The CDR3 loop is CASSRESAGNTIYF. CDR3 DNA: TGTGCCAGCAGCCGGGAATCGGCCGGAAACACCATATATTTT. The full variable domain, with the rest looked up from reference TRBV2 and TRBJ1-3, is EPEVTQTPSHQVTQMGQEVILRCVPISNHLYFYWYRQILGQKVEFLVSFYNNEISEKSEIFDDQFSVERPDGSNFTLKIRSTKLEDSAMYFCASSRESAGNTIYFGEGSWLTVV.

DNA for the CDR3: TGCAGTGCTAGTCCCCCTTTGGCTCCGTACGAGCAGTACTTC. Translated, it gives CSASPPLAPYEQYF. This chain connects TRBV20-1 to TRBJ2-7; D call uncertain. This CDR3 comprises 14 residues. Looked up from germline, CDR1 is DFQATT and CDR2 is SNEGSKA (reference sequence). The V and J ends lost 3 bases and 4 bases respectively, with 16 bases between them.

This rearrangement joins TRBV30 to TRBJ2-1; D is undetermined. Germline CDR1 and CDR2: GTSNPN and SVGIG (reference sequence). Trimming stripped 2 bases from V and 0 bases from J, with 5 bases between. There are 13 residues in the CDR3. Here the CDR3 DNA reads TGTGCCTGGAGTAAGAGCTCCTACAATGAGCAGTTCTTC. This codes for CAWSKSSYNEQFF.

The gene calls are TRBV4-1 and TRBJ1-2; perhaps TRBD1 as D (5 bases). Trimming left V 4 bases short and J 6 bases short, with 21 bases between. This CDR3 is built from 16 residues. CDR1 is MGHRA, CDR2 YSYEKL, per germline. CDR3 DNA sequence: TGCGCCAGCAGCCGCGCTCCAGGGTTTGATCCCCATGGCTACACCTTC. This encodes CASSRAPGFDPHGYTF.

The CDR3 nucleotides are TGTGCCAGCAGCCCTACGGGGACTAGCGGGCGGTATGAGCAGTTCTTC. Its protein is CASSPTGTSGRYEQFF. The gene calls are TRBV5-4 and TRBJ2-1; 12 positions agree with TRBD2. Looked up from germline, CDR1 is SGHNT and CDR2 is YYREEE (reference sequence). V lost 4 bases, J lost 8 bases, and 10 bases stayed unmatched. The CDR3 covers 16 residues.

This sequence joins TRBV19 and TRBJ1-1; perhaps TRBD1 as D (6 bases). The CDR3 length is 13 residues. V was shortened by 7 bases and J by 5 bases, with 14 bases between the two germline ends. Germline values: CDR1 LNHDA, CDR2 SQIVND (reference sequence). CDR3 protein: CASNTGSGTEAFF. CDR3 nucleotide sequence: TGTGCCAGTAATACAGGGTCGGGGACTGAAGCTTTCTTT.

V and J are TRBV28 and TRBJ2-1; TRBD1 is a possible D gene (6 bases). Looked up from germline, CDR1 is MDHEN and CDR2 is SYDVKM. The ends were cut back, 8 bases at V and 6 bases at J, with 11 bases in the middle. This CDR3 region has 12 residues. The CDR3 sequence is CASRRGGNEQFF. CDR3 DNA: TGTGCCAGCCGGAGAGGGGGCAATGAGCAGTTCTTC.

This sequence joins TRBV5-4 and TRBJ2-2, with D perhaps TRBD1 (6 bases). The CDR3 is made up of 15 amino acids. The ends were cut back, 5 bases at V and 1 base at J, with 12 bases in the middle. Per germline, CDR1 SGHNT and CDR2 YYREEE (reference sequence). CDR3: CASRLQGKNTGELFF. CDR3 coding DNA: TGTGCCAGCAGACTACAGGGAAAGAACACCGGGGAGCTGTTTTTT.

Here the CDR3 DNA reads TGTGCCATCACGTCCTCGGTAGCGGGAGGGAGATCCTACGAGCAGTACTTC. Translating it yields CAITSSVAGGRSYEQYF. This chain connects TRBV10-3 to TRBJ2-7; 11 bases fit TRBD2. The CDR3 length is 17 residues. V gave up 7 bases and J gave up 1 base; unmatched junction bases: 12. Germline CDR1 is ENHRY and CDR2 is SYGVKD.

The count of this clone is one. V usage is TRBV2 and J usage is TRBJ1-5; D might be TRBD1 (6 bases). CDR3 length: 15 residues. The germline V gene has CDR1 SNHLY and CDR2 FYNNEI. Deletions cut 6 bases from V and 5 bases from J, with 17 bases between. In nucleotides, the CDR3 is TGTGCCAGCAGCGAGTTACAGGGAGGGCATCAGCCCCAGCATTTT. The encoded protein is CASSELQGGHQPQHF. The whole variable domain, remainder taken from reference TRBV2 and TRBJ1-5, is EPEVTQTPSHQVTQMGQEVILRCVPISNHLYFYWYRQILGQKVEFLVSFYNNEISEKSEIFDDQFSVERPDGSNFTLKIRSTKLEDSAMYFCASSELQGGHQPQHFGDGTRLSIL.

This chain uses TRBV11-3 with TRBJ2-2; 14 nucleotides agree with TRBD2. CDR3 length: 19 residues. The V segment lost 5 bases and the J segment 1 base; nucleotides outside the gene matches: 9. Germline CDR1 and CDR2: SGHNT and YENEEA. The CDR3 is CASSLRGGLAGGNTGELFF. DNA of the CDR3: TGTGCCAGCAGCCTCCGAGGAGGACTAGCGGGGGGGAACACCGGGGAGCTGTTTTTT.

On this clone: The identical CDR3 is also encoded by other nucleotide sequences in the sample. The chain links TRBV5-1 to TRBJ1-4, with 9 nucleotides matching TRBD1. Germline V lookup: CDR1 SGHRS, CDR2 YFSETQ. V shed 4 bases and J 8 bases; nucleotides not matched to a gene: 6. This CDR3 has 14 residues. The CDR3 nucleotides read TGCGCCAGCAGCCCCGGACAGGGGAGGGAAAAACTGTTTTTT. Residues: CASSPGQGREKLFF.

This sequence joins TRBV7-2 and TRBJ2-7, with 11 bases fitting TRBD2. Germline V gene lookup returns CDR1 SGHTA and CDR2 FQGNSA. The junction had 7 bases not matched to a gene; V was cut back by 1 base and J by 2 bases. This CDR3 is built from 17 residues. This CDR3 is CASSLVVLAGAAYEQYF. The CDR3 DNA sequence: TGTGCCAGCAGCTTAGTGGTACTAGCGGGGGCAGCCTACGAGCAGTACTTC. The full variable domain, completed using reference TRBV7-2 and TRBJ2-7, is GAGVSQSPSNKVTEKGKDVELRCDPISGHTALYWYRQSLGQGLEFLIYFQGNSAPDKSGLPSDRFSAERTGGSVSTLTIQRTQQEDSAVYLCASSLVVLAGAAYEQYFGPGTRLTVT.

The V call is TRBV19, the J call TRBJ1-4, with TRBD1 identical over 7 bases. Germline values: CDR1 LNHDA, CDR2 SQIVND (reference sequence). The ends lost 3 bases at V and 8 bases at J; junction bases unmatched: 9. The CDR3 covers 15 residues. Here the CDR3 reads CASSIFTGEVEKLFF. The CDR3 DNA reads as TGTGCCAGTAGTATTTTCACAGGGGAAGTCGAAAAACTGTTTTTT.

The CDR3, as DNA: TGTGCCAGCAGTGAGGGACTAGCGGGACCAGATACGCAGTATTTT. Translation: CASSEGLAGPDTQYF. The V gene is TRBV6-4, the J gene TRBJ2-3; 13 nucleotides align to TRBD2. The CDR3 spans 15 residues. Trimming at V came to 3 bases and at J to 4 bases, leaving 1 base not matched to a gene. Germline values: CDR1 MRHNA, CDR2 SNTAGT.

The V and J genes are TRBV11-3 and TRBJ2-1, with D perhaps TRBD1 (6 bases). CDR3 length: 15 residues. The germline V gene has CDR1 SGHNT and CDR2 YENEEA. V dropped 2 bases and J dropped 12 bases, with 20 bases sitting between them. The CDR3 here is CASSLSGVGGMRQFF. The CDR3 DNA is TGTGCCAGCAGCTTATCCGGTGTTGGGGGCATGAGGCAGTTCTTC. Full variable domain (outside the CDR3, taken from reference TRBV11-3 and TRBJ2-1): EAGVVQSPRYKIIEKKQPVAFWCNPISGHNTLYWYLQNLGQGPELLIRYENEEAVDDSQLPKDRFSAERLKGVDSTLKIQPAELGDSAVYLCASSLSGVGGMRQFFGPGTRLTVL.

This clone came up a few times. The genes are TRBV28 and TRBJ1-1; no reliable D call. The CDR3 has 14 amino acids. Germline loops: CDR1 MDHEN, CDR2 SYDVKM. Trimming shortened V by 2 bases and J by 2 bases, and 9 bases separated the two germline ends. Written as DNA, the CDR3 is TGTGCCAGCAGTTTAACTCGGGTTAACACTGAAGCTTTCTTT. Translating gives CASSLTRVNTEAFF.

The CDR3 bases are TGTGCCAGCAGTCTAGGACAGGGAGGACAGCCCCAGCATTTT. This translates into CASSLGQGGQPQHF. V usage is TRBV27 and J usage is TRBJ1-5; TRBD1 matches at 8 bases. Per the germline V gene, CDR1 is MNHEY and CDR2 is SMNVEV (reference sequence). The CDR3 runs 14 residues. J was trimmed by 7 bases and V by 5 bases; bases with no gene match: 7.

This clone was recorded only once. CDR3 loop: CASSLTVNYGYTF. The CDR3 region has the DNA TGCGCCAGCAGCTTGACAGTTAACTATGGCTACACCTTC. The chain recombines TRBV5-1 with TRBJ1-2; D remains ambiguous. V dropped 1 base and J dropped 1 base, with 5 bases sitting between them. CDR3 size: 13 residues. The germline gives CDR1 SGHRS, CDR2 YFSETQ. Variable domain in full (rest from reference TRBV5-1 and TRBJ1-2): KAGVTQTPRYLIKTRGQQVTLSCSPISGHRSVSWYQQTPGQGLQFLFEYFSETQRNKGNFPGRFSGRQFSNSRSEMNVSTLELGDSALYLCASSLTVNYGYTFGSGTRLTVV.

This chain links TRBV7-2 with TRBJ2-1, with TRBD1 matching over 7 bases. The CDR3 totals 12 residues. Germline loops: CDR1 SGHTA, CDR2 FQGNSA. V was pared by 1 base and J by 14 bases, with 5 bases of the junction left unmatched. The CDR3 here is CASSLGGQGEFF. In DNA, the CDR3 is TGTGCCAGCAGCTTAGGGGGGCAGGGGGAGTTCTTC.

V and J are TRBV5-8 and TRBJ1-1; D call uncertain. CDR3 size: 13 residues. V was pared by 1 base and J by 5 bases, with 9 bases between. Germline V gives CDR1 SGHTS, CDR2 YDEGEE. The CDR3 protein is CASSLMTGTEAFF. In DNA, the CDR3 is TGTGCCAGCAGCTTGATGACCGGGACTGAAGCTTTCTTT.

The CDR3 is CASSSLQSSGNTIYF. As DNA, the CDR3 is TGTGCCAGCAGCTCTCTACAGAGCTCTGGAAACACCATATATTTT. The rearrangement links TRBV5-5 to TRBJ1-3; D call uncertain. Trimming cost V 3 bases and J 0 bases, with 10 bases left between them. CDR1 and CDR2 from the germline V gene are SGHKS and YYEKEE (reference sequence). This CDR3 has 15 amino acids.

The J gene is TRBJ1-6, the V gene TRBV5-1; 9 bases are a match to TRBD1. Germline CDR1 reads SGHRS; CDR2 reads YFSETQ. The V and J ends lost 5 bases and 7 bases, in that order; junction bases with no gene match: 7. There are 15 residues in the CDR3. The DNA of the CDR3 is TGCGCCAGCAGATTCTCCGGGACAGGGAATTCACCCCTCCACTTT. It is translated as CASRFSGTGNSPLHF. The whole variable domain, remainder taken from reference TRBV5-1 and TRBJ1-6, is KAGVTQTPRYLIKTRGQQVTLSCSPISGHRSVSWYQQTPGQGLQFLFEYFSETQRNKGNFPGRFSGRQFSNSRSEMNVSTLELGDSALYLCASRFSGTGNSPLHFGNGTRLTVT.

The genes are TRBV10-3 and TRBJ1-2, with 7 bases lining up with TRBD1. V lost 4 bases and J lost 3; bases outside the gene matches: 2. In germline, CDR1 is ENHRY, CDR2 SYGVKD. The CDR3 is 13 amino acids. CDR3 nucleotides: TGTGCCATCAGTGCTGACAGGGACTATGGCTACACCTTC. Residues: CAISADRDYGYTF.

The gene calls are TRBV10-3 and TRBJ2-3, with 11 bases matching TRBD2. V gave up 11 bases and J gave up 2 bases; unmatched junction bases: 9. Germline V gives CDR1 ENHRY, CDR2 SYGVKD. The CDR3 length is 15 residues. The CDR3 region is CASQGTSGSTDTQYF. CDR3 nucleotide sequence: TGTGCCTCCCAGGGGACTAGCGGCTCCACAGATACGCAGTATTTT.

This chain's CDR3 is CASSLDPSGSFILGEQYF. The DNA of the CDR3 is TGTGCCAGCAGTCTCGACCCTAGCGGGAGTTTTATCCTTGGGGAGCAGTACTTC. The genes are TRBV28 and TRBJ2-7, with 10 bases aligning to TRBD2. V was clipped by 5 bases and J by 7 bases; unmatched bases: 20. This CDR3 is built from 18 residues. The V gene's germline CDR1 is MDHEN and CDR2 SYDVKM.

The chain recombines TRBV5-1 with TRBJ2-5; 10 bases match TRBD2. CDR3 length: 15 residues. J lost 4 bases, V lost 4 bases, and 7 bases had no gene match. Germline CDR1 reads SGHRS; CDR2 reads YFSETQ. The CDR3 DNA follows: TGCGCCAGCAGCAAAGCGACTAGCGGGCTAGAGACCCAGTACTTC. Residues: CASSKATSGLETQYF. Complete variable domain (other parts from reference TRBV5-1 and TRBJ2-5): KAGVTQTPRYLIKTRGQQVTLSCSPISGHRSVSWYQQTPGQGLQFLFEYFSETQRNKGNFPGRFSGRQFSNSRSEMNVSTLELGDSALYLCASSKATSGLETQYFGPGTRLLVL.

The rearrangement links TRBV29-1 to TRBJ2-7; 7 positions agree with TRBD1. J lost 3 bases, V lost 6 bases, and 5 bases had no gene match. CDR1 SQVTM and CDR2 ANQGSEA come from the germline V gene. The CDR3 is made up of 12 amino acids. The chain's CDR3 is CSVEGAHYEQYF. The CDR3 region has the DNA TGCAGCGTCGAGGGGGCGCACTACGAGCAGTACTTC.

The V gene is TRBV4-1, the J gene TRBJ1-2; D is unclear. The CDR3 is made up of 18 amino acids. V lost 0 bases and J 5 bases, leaving 22 bases between the germline ends. Germline assignment: CDR1 MGHRA and CDR2 YSYEKL. CDR3 sequence: CASSQDPGKVSATYGYTF. In DNA, the CDR3 is TGCGCCAGCAGCCAAGATCCGGGTAAGGTGTCAGCTACTTATGGCTACACCTTC.

This rearrangement joins TRBV6-5 to TRBJ2-1; maybe TRBD2 (6 bases). Germline lookup yields CDR1 MNHEY and CDR2 SVGAGI. The length of the CDR3 is 13 residues. V lost 10 bases and J 5 bases, leaving 15 bases between the germline ends. The CDR3 DNA reads as TGTGCCACCAGAGGCTGGGGGGACAATGAGCAGTTCTTC. It codes for CATRGWGDNEQFF.